Listed below are T cell receptor beta chains from one sample, sequenced in a study of T-cell reconstitution after alpha-beta-depleted transplantation in children. Using its own MiXCR run on the PCR reads, TCRdb lists one record per CDR3 protein. The sample lists approximately 400,000 distinct CDR3 sequences; approximately 10% were seen once. Material: PBMCs from the stem cell graft donor, obtained from the stem cell graft. The receptor set was obtained from a human donor who donated a stem cell graft to a child with acute myeloid leukemia. Both conserved end residues are part of each CDR3. The D gene is left open where the match is weak. The size field is filled for only some rows; it gives once, few, many or a size class.

J gene,clone size,D gene,V gene,CDR3 protein,CDR3 DNA
TRBJ1-1,many,TRBD1,TRBV5-1,CASSAQQGRREAFF,TGCGCCAGCAGCGCCCAACAGGGGAGAAGAGAAGCTTTCTTT
TRBJ2-1,-,-,TRBV27,CASTLGSPGYNEQFF,TGTGCCAGCACCCTCGGGAGTCCTGGCTACAATGAGCAGTTCTTC
TRBJ2-7,-,TRBD2,TRBV29-1,CSVGPRLAGLNEQYF,TGCAGCGTTGGTCCCCGGCTAGCGGGACTCAACGAGCAGTACTTC
TRBJ2-2,few,-,TRBV7-9,CASSDRQDANTGELFF,TGTGCCAGCAGCGATCGACAGGACGCGAACACCGGGGAGCTGTTTTTT
TRBJ2-3,-,TRBD2,TRBV19,CASSSGLAGPTRNTQYF,TGTGCCAGTAGTAGTGGACTAGCGGGTCCTACAAGAAATACGCAGTATTTT
TRBJ1-2,many,-,TRBV29-1,CSVGGRGAAYGYTF,TGCAGCGTTGGGGGTAGGGGGGCCGCCTATGGCTACACCTTC
TRBJ2-1,few,-,TRBV20-1,CSASGQTSYNEQFF,TGCAGTGCTAGTGGCCAGACCTCCTACAATGAGCAGTTCTTC
TRBJ2-2,-,TRBD1,TRBV10-2,CASSDERQGRNTGELFF,TGCGCCAGCAGCGACGAACGACAGGGCAGGAACACCGGGGAGCTGTTTTTT
TRBJ2-2,-,-,TRBV11-1,CASSLGVLGGRNTGELFF,TGTGCCAGCAGCTTAGGAGTGTTGGGGGGCCGAAACACCGGGGAGCTGTTTTTT
TRBJ2-3,-,-,TRBV12-3/TRBV12-4,CASISGAGPDTQYF,TGTGCCAGCATCTCCGGAGCGGGCCCAGATACGCAGTATTTT
TRBJ2-6,-,-,TRBV6-1,CASSPRGANVLTF,TGTGCCAGCAGTCCGCGCGGGGCCAACGTCCTGACTTTC
TRBJ2-7,-,-,TRBV29-1,CSVGGQQVEQYF,TGCAGCGTTGGGGGACAACAGGTCGAGCAGTACTTC
TRBJ2-4,many,TRBD2,TRBV10-3,CAISESRTSGRAAKNIQYF,TGTGCCATCAGTGAGAGTAGAACTAGCGGGAGGGCCGCCAAAAACATTCAGTACTTC
TRBJ1-1,-,TRBD1,TRBV20-1,CSARDRDRIYTEAFF,TGCAGTGCTAGGGATCGGGACAGGATTTACACTGAAGCTTTCTTT
TRBJ1-2,few,TRBD1,TRBV20-1,CSASPGGAYGYTF,TGCAGTGCTAGTCCAGGGGGCGCTTATGGCTACACCTTC
TRBJ2-1,-,TRBD2,TRBV27,CASSHINSGISYNEQFF,TGTGCCAGCAGTCATATCAACAGCGGGATCTCCTACAATGAGCAGTTCTTC
TRBJ2-7,-,TRBD1,TRBV7-2,CASSLLQGAMYEQYF,TGTGCCAGCAGCTTGCTACAGGGGGCTATGTACGAGCAGTACTTC
TRBJ2-5,many,-,TRBV6-1,CASSRAGETQYF,TGTGCCAGCAGCAGGGCCGGGGAGACCCAGTACTTC
TRBJ2-3,few,TRBD2,TRBV6-1,CASSQTSGGLTDTQYF,TGTGCCAGCAGTCAGACTAGCGGGGGGCTCACAGATACGCAGTATTTT
TRBJ2-3,-,TRBD2,TRBV7-8,CASSLDGRAPDTQYF,TGTGCCAGCAGCTTAGACGGGAGGGCCCCAGATACGCAGTATTTT
TRBJ2-7,-,-,TRBV18,CASSPRAESYEQYF,TGTGCCAGCTCACCTAGAGCGGAGTCCTACGAGCAGTACTTC
TRBJ2-3,few,TRBD2,TRBV5-1,CASSFGLEVDTQYF,TGCGCCAGCAGCTTCGGACTAGAGGTAGATACGCAGTATTTT
TRBJ2-1,few,-,TRBV20-1,CSARDPRGRGEQFF,TGCAGTGCTAGAGATCCGAGGGGGAGGGGTGAGCAGTTCTTC
TRBJ1-1,few,-,TRBV5-1,CASSLGSAEAFF,TGCGCCAGCAGCTTGGGATCAGCTGAAGCTTTCTTT
TRBJ2-5,few,TRBD2,TRBV20-1,CSARGGGGDQETQYF,TGCAGTGCTAGAGGGGGTGGGGGGGACCAAGAGACCCAGTACTTC
TRBJ1-6,-,-,TRBV5-1,CASSLGTVASYNSPLHF,TGCGCCAGCAGCTTGGGCACAGTCGCCTCCTATAATTCACCCCTCCACTTT
TRBJ1-1,-,-,TRBV12-3/TRBV12-4,CAIGRNRNTEAFF,TGTGCCATCGGAAGAAATAGGAACACTGAAGCTTTCTTT
TRBJ1-1,-,-,TRBV12-3/TRBV12-4,CASSGGTPEAFF,TGTGCCAGCAGCGGGGGGACACCTGAAGCTTTCTTT
TRBJ1-5,many,-,TRBV5-1,CASSLGQSSNQPQHF,TGCGCCAGCAGCTTGGGGCAGAGTAGCAATCAGCCCCAGCATTTT
TRBJ2-6,many,-,TRBV29-1,CSVTSNSGANVLTF,TGCAGCGTCACAAGTAACTCTGGGGCCAACGTCCTGACTTTC
TRBJ2-5,-,-,TRBV4-1,CASSQDVGERGETQYF,TGCGCCAGCAGCCAAGATGTGGGTGAGCGTGGAGAGACCCAGTACTTC
TRBJ1-1,few,TRBD1,TRBV11-2,CASSPLATGGDTEAFF,TGTGCCAGCAGCCCCCTCGCGACAGGGGGGGACACTGAAGCTTTCTTT
TRBJ2-1,-,-,TRBV7-9,CASSSNGDRRPEQFF,TGTGCCAGCAGCTCAAACGGCGACCGCCGGCCTGAGCAGTTCTTC
TRBJ1-5,-,-,TRBV5-4,CASRAGWNQPQHF,TGTGCCAGCAGGGCAGGGTGGAATCAGCCCCAGCATTTT
TRBJ2-3,once,-,TRBV5-1,CASSSAGAVTDTQYF,TGCGCCAGCAGCTCGGCGGGGGCGGTCACAGATACGCAGTATTTT
TRBJ2-2,few,-,TRBV6-1,CASRSGTAIAGELFF,TGTGCCAGCAGGTCCGGGACGGCGATCGCCGGGGAGCTGTTTTTT
TRBJ1-1,many,-,TRBV20-1,CRAGAGEAFF,TGCCGTGCCGGGGCCGGTGAAGCTTTCTTT
TRBJ2-3,few,TRBD2,TRBV9,CASSVRSGGWDTQYF,TGTGCCAGCAGCGTAAGGAGCGGGGGTTGGGATACGCAGTATTTT
TRBJ1-4,few,-,TRBV7-8,CASSLSGAREKLFF,TGTGCCAGCAGCTTATCTGGGGCTAGGGAAAAACTGTTTTTT
TRBJ1-6,-,TRBD1,TRBV6-4,CASSYRTGAPYNSPLHF,TGTGCCAGCAGTTACAGGACAGGGGCGCCCTATAATTCACCCCTCCACTTT
TRBJ2-2,few,-,TRBV3-1,CASSPNSGELFF,TGTGCCAGCAGCCCCAATAGCGGGGAGCTGTTTTTT
TRBJ2-7,few,TRBD2,TRBV7-2,CASSVMTSRTPYEQYF,TGTGCCAGCAGCGTCATGACTAGCAGGACACCCTACGAGCAGTACTTC
TRBJ2-3,many,TRBD2,TRBV12-3/TRBV12-4,CASSWVLAGTGDTQYF,TGTGCCAGCAGTTGGGTCCTAGCGGGGACCGGAGATACGCAGTATTTT
TRBJ2-4,-,-,TRBV20-1,CSAASGTQENIQYF,TGCAGTGCGGCGTCCGGGACCCAAGAAAACATTCAGTACTTC
TRBJ2-2,-,-,TRBV19,CASQKYRGSAGELFF,TGTGCCAGTCAGAAATACCGTGGGAGCGCCGGGGAGCTGTTTTTT
TRBJ1-2,few,-,TRBV29-1,CSVEVGTPGYTF,TGCAGCGTTGAAGTCGGCACTCCAGGCTACACCTTC
TRBJ1-1,many,TRBD1,TRBV5-1,CASSLGGISTEAFF,TGCGCCAGCAGCTTAGGGGGCATATCCACTGAAGCTTTCTTT